The following is a T cell receptor (beta chain) sequence with its context. This sample is drawn from a study of blood T cell repertoires in COVID-19. Study-level information: Samples representing acute and convalescent COVID-19 were sourced from the United States, Italy and Spain.

The V gene lost 6 bases and the J gene lost 2 bases, with 13 bases spanning the gap. CDR3 length: 14 residues. Germline V lookup: CDR1 MGHRA, CDR2 YSYEKL. Methods used by the authors: Nucleated cell number was recorded as an estimate derived from reference gene primer amplification. The repertoire was sequenced with immunoSEQ multiplex PCR; TCRdb's copy has only in-frame clones and lacks some. For V, J and clone size, that table is used; D and trimming come from the DNA. The sample has about 440,000 clones; roughly 85% are singletons. Cohort placement rested on clinical history that participants reported themselves.

V and J are TRBV4-1 and TRBJ1-1, with a tentative D call TRBD1 (6 bases). The sample consisted of PBMCs or T cells enriched from blood (not recorded which). The clonotype was recovered from a woman under 30 with acute COVID-19. CDR3 amino acids: CASRNRAQNTEAFF. The CDR3 nucleotides read TGCGCCAGCAGAAACAGGGCCCAAAACACTGAAGCTTTCTTT.